These 10 T cell receptor beta chains came from one sample sequenced in a study of cytomegalovirus exposure and HLA in healthy donors. PCR involved 60 Vbeta and 13 Jbeta primers. Sequenced by immunoSEQ multiplex PCR; TCRdb stores in-frame clones only, minus some. Of around 120,000 clones in the sample, around 86% are singletons; the top ten hold 0.7%. What was sequenced was PBMCs. The receptors were sampled from a man younger than 30 in good health and CMV-seronegative.

V usage is TRBV7-2 and J usage is TRBJ1-5, with TRBD1 matching 8 bases. V lost 5 bases to trimming and J lost 7 bases; unmatched junction nucleotides: 10. This CDR3 comprises 15 residues. CDR1 is SGHTA, CDR2 FQGNSA, per germline. The CDR3 sequence is CASSLTQGGGQPQHF. DNA for the CDR3: TGTGCCAGCAGCCTCACACAGGGGGGCGGCCAGCCCCAGCATTTT.

V is TRBV19 and J is TRBJ2-1; the match to TRBD2 covers 9 bases. CDR3 size: 16 residues. With 3 bases clipped from V and 1 base from J, the junction kept 4 bases outside the gene matches. Germline V gene lookup returns CDR1 LNHDA and CDR2 SQIVND (reference sequence). CDR3 region: CASSIPAGGSYNEQFF. The CDR3 bases are TGTGCCAGTAGTATTCCAGCGGGGGGTTCCTACAATGAGCAGTTCTTC.

V is TRBV7-6 and J is TRBJ2-1, with D possibly being TRBD1 (6 bases). Germline V gene sequence: CDR1 SGHVS, CDR2 FNYEAQ. The CDR3 length is 17 residues. V was trimmed by 3 bases and J by 8 bases, leaving 23 bases between them. Here the CDR3 reads CASSLDPWGLPKDEQFF. The CDR3 DNA is TGTGCCAGCAGCTTGGACCCCTGGGGGCTTCCTAAGGATGAGCAGTTCTTC. The variable domain in full, with the rest retrieved from reference TRBV7-6 and TRBJ2-1, is GAGVSQSPRYKVTKRGQDVALRCDPISGHVSLYWYRQALGQGPEFLTYFNYEAQQDKSGLPNDRFSAERPEGSISTLTIQRTEQRDSAMYRCASSLDPWGLPKDEQFFGPGTRLTVL.

The chain couples TRBV30 to TRBJ1-2; perhaps TRBD1 as D (5 bases). This CDR3 contains 13 residues. The germline V gene encodes CDR1 GTSNPN and CDR2 SVGIG (reference sequence). The CDR3 loop reads CAKWGRANYGYTF. DNA for the CDR3: TGTGCAAAGTGGGGCAGGGCGAACTATGGCTACACCTTC.

The V gene is TRBV27, the J gene TRBJ1-2; the D gene is possibly TRBD1 (5 bases). There are 14 residues in the CDR3. The germline CDR1 and CDR2 sequences are MNHEY and SMNVEV (reference sequence). Trimming shortened V by 9 bases and J by 4 bases, and 18 bases separated the two germline ends. The CDR3 reads CASGLGRGVYGYTF. CDR3 DNA: TGTGCCAGTGGTTTGGGGAGGGGAGTCTATGGCTACACCTTC.

The chain combines TRBV19 with TRBJ1-5, with 7 nucleotides matching TRBD1. From germline, CDR1 is LNHDA and CDR2 SQIVND (reference sequence). The CDR3 is 15 amino acids. The J segment lost 1 base and the V segment lost 6 bases, leaving 6 bases of the junction unmatched. The CDR3 is CASRDTGVSNQPQHF. The CDR3 coding sequence is TGTGCCAGTAGGGACACAGGGGTAAGCAATCAGCCCCAGCATTTT. Filled out from reference TRBV19 and TRBJ1-5, the complete variable domain reads DGGITQSPKYLFRKEGQNVTLSCEQNLNHDAMYWYRQDPGQGLRLIYYSQIVNDFQKGDIAEGYSVSREKKESFPLTVTSAQKNPTAFYLCASRDTGVSNQPQHFGDGTRLSIL.

The DNA for the CDR3 is TGTGCACTAAGGGGGACTGAAGCTTTCTTT. Translation: CALRGTEAFF. The chain employs TRBV30 and TRBJ1-1; the D gene is possibly TRBD1 (6 bases). The CDR3 is 10 amino acids. The germline gives CDR1 GTSNPN, CDR2 SVGIG (reference sequence).

J is TRBJ2-3 and V is TRBV9, with a possible D match to TRBD2 (5 bases). Deletions cut 0 bases from V and 7 bases from J, with 15 bases between. This CDR3 has 15 amino acids. Germline V gene data show CDR1 as SGDLS and CDR2 as YYNGEE. In DNA, the CDR3 is TGTGCCAGCAGCGTAGAAGCGGCGCGCTGGCATACGCAGTATTTT. Its protein is CASSVEAARWHTQYF.

The chain recombines TRBV4-1 with TRBJ2-5, with a possible D match to TRBD2 (5 bases). Germline lookup yields CDR1 MGHRA and CDR2 YSYEKL. The CDR3 length is 13 residues. Trimming cost V 4 bases and J 2 bases, with 8 bases left between them. The CDR3 sequence is CASSLGLQETQYF. As DNA, the CDR3 is TGCGCCAGCAGCCTAGGACTTCAAGAGACCCAGTACTTC.

In its sample, this clone was seen once. This chain joins TRBV6-5 and TRBJ2-1; D gene uncertain. With 3 bases removed from V and 9 bases from J, the gap between germline ends came to 9 bases. The CDR3 contains 12 residues. The V gene's germline CDR1 is MNHEY and CDR2 SVGAGI. The CDR3 DNA sequence: TGTGCCAGCAGTTATTTCCCCGGTGAGCAGTTCTTC. It yields the protein CASSYFPGEQFF.